These 22 T cell receptor beta chains share one sample of origin, sequenced in a study of T cell changes during pregnancy in multiple sclerosis. The data were produced by immunoSEQ multiplex PCR, yet TCRdb's version contains in-frame clones alone and is incomplete. Of 55,000 to 70,000 clones listed, 90% to 95% are singletons. The material was peripheral blood, obtained after pregnancy. The receptors were gathered from a female donor with multiple sclerosis, enrolled in a pregnancy study.

The chain combines TRBV28 with TRBJ2-7; 7 bases fit TRBD1. V dropped 7 bases and J dropped 2; count of bases not matched to a gene: 8. The CDR3 contains 14 residues. The germline gives CDR1 MDHEN, CDR2 SYDVKM. The CDR3 bases are TGTGCCAGCACCACTCCGGGACAGCCCTACGAGCAGTACTTC. This codes for CASTTPGQPYEQYF.

The chain carries TRBV9 and TRBJ1-3, with D uncertain. This CDR3 contains 12 residues. CDR1 is SGDLS, CDR2 YYNGEE, per germline. V lost 4 bases to trimming and J lost 4 bases, with 6 bases between them. The CDR3: CASSPEGNTIYF. The CDR3 nucleotides read TGTGCCAGCAGCCCAGAAGGAAACACCATATATTTT.

The genes are TRBV7-2 and TRBJ2-5, with D possibly TRBD1 on 6 matching bases. Trimming shortened V by 5 bases and J by 5 bases, and 15 bases separated the two germline ends. This CDR3 has 14 residues. CDR1 is SGHTA, CDR2 FQGNSA, per germline. The CDR3: CASSITGFRETQYF. The CDR3 bases are TGTGCCAGCAGCATCACAGGGTTCAGGGAGACCCAGTACTTC.

This chain joins TRBV9 and TRBJ2-1; 10 positions match TRBD2. Unmatched junction bases numbered 8, after V lost 5 bases and J lost 0 bases. The CDR3 covers 17 residues. In germline, CDR1 is SGDLS, CDR2 YYNGEE. The CDR3: CASSGLAGASSYNEQFF. In DNA, the CDR3 is TGTGCCAGCAGTGGGCTAGCGGGGGCTAGCTCCTACAATGAGCAGTTCTTC.

V usage is TRBV9 and J usage is TRBJ2-5; 7 bases match TRBD2. The germline V gene encodes CDR1 SGDLS and CDR2 YYNGEE. V was pared by 3 bases and J by 3 bases, with 23 bases of the junction left unmatched. CDR3 length equals 20 residues. For the CDR3, the DNA is TGTGCCAGCAGCGGGGGAGGAAACCAGCGGGATACCCTTGCCAAAGAGACCCAGTACTTC. It translates to CASSGGGNQRDTLAKETQYF.

The chain is built from TRBV28 and TRBJ2-1, with D possibly matching TRBD2 (5 bases). The V end was cut by 1 base, the J end by 3 bases, with 13 bases between. The CDR3 is 16 amino acids. The germline V gene encodes CDR1 MDHEN and CDR2 SYDVKM. As DNA, the CDR3 is TGTGCCAGCAGTTTATCCCAGGTTGGGAGCTACAATGAGCAGTTCTTC. Translating gives CASSLSQVGSYNEQFF.

The chain joins TRBV2 to TRBJ2-7; D is unclear. Per the germline V gene, CDR1 is SNHLY and CDR2 is FYNNEI. CDR3 length equals 11 residues. V was trimmed by 3 bases and J by 3 bases, leaving 3 bases between them. The CDR3, as DNA: TGTGCCAGCAGTGACTACTACGAGCAGTACTTC. It translates to CASSDYYEQYF.

This clone has just one count. The chain combines TRBV2 with TRBJ1-2; D is ambiguous. There are 13 residues in the CDR3. V was shortened by 1 base and J by 8 bases, with 11 bases between the two germline ends. CDR1 SNHLY and CDR2 FYNNEI come from the germline V gene. The CDR3 DNA reads TGTGCCAGCAGTGAAGGTAACTTGAGAGGCTACACCTTC. It is translated as CASSEGNLRGYTF.

The chain links TRBV27 to TRBJ1-6, with no clear D. CDR1 and CDR2 (germline): MNHEY, SMNVEV (reference sequence). The CDR3 extends over 12 amino acids. The V end was cut by 2 bases, the J end by 7 bases, with 3 bases between. This CDR3 reads CASSLPNSPLHF. In DNA form, the CDR3 reads TGTGCCAGCAGTTTACCAAATTCACCCCTCCACTTT.

The chain joins TRBV6-6 to TRBJ2-7; a possible D gene is TRBD2 (6 bases). In germline, CDR1 is MNHNY, CDR2 SVGAGI (reference sequence). The CDR3 has 14 residues. The V end was cut by 4 bases, the J end by 1 base, with 11 bases between. DNA of the CDR3: TGTGCCAGCAGTTCTTCCGGGGGATCCTACGAGCAGTACTTC. This gives the protein CASSSSGGSYEQYF.

In the case of this clone: This CDR3 is also generated by other DNA sequences in the sample. This chain uses TRBV5-1 with TRBJ1-1, with D tentatively TRBD1 (5 bases). The length of the CDR3 is 16 residues. Germline CDR1 reads SGHRS; CDR2 reads YFSETQ. Trimming removed 2 bases at V and 0 bases at J, with 14 bases between. CDR3 in DNA: TGCGCCAGCAGCTTCTCAACGGGACTGATGAACACTGAAGCTTTCTTT. The encoded protein is CASSFSTGLMNTEAFF.

CDR3 coding DNA: TGTGCCAGCAGCTCCAGCGTCTTAGTAGCCAAAAACATTCAGTACTTC. This translates into CASSSSVLVAKNIQYF. The chain recombines TRBV14 with TRBJ2-4; D gene ambiguous. The CDR3 consists of 16 residues. In germline, CDR1 is SGHDN, CDR2 FVKESK. V gave up 5 bases and J gave up 0 bases, with 14 bases separating them.

This sequence joins TRBV18 and TRBJ2-3; D uncertain. Trimming took 2 bases from V and 8 from J, leaving 8 bases between them. Looked up from germline, CDR1 is KGHSH and CDR2 is LQKENI. The CDR3 is made up of 12 amino acids. CDR3 protein: CASSPSVGTQYF. Here the CDR3 DNA reads TGTGCCAGCTCACCATCGGTCGGTACGCAGTATTTT.

The rearrangement links TRBV11-3 to TRBJ2-5; D is possibly TRBD2 (6 bases). CDR1 is SGHNT and CDR2 is YENEEA in the germline V gene. V lost 4 bases, J lost 0 bases, and 21 bases lay in between. The CDR3 is 18 amino acids. For the CDR3, the DNA is TGTGCCAGCAGCTCCCCTCGGGGCGGGGAGGAGTACCAAGAGACCCAGTACTTC. Translation gives CASSSPRGGEEYQETQYF.

V usage is TRBV7-2 and J usage is TRBJ2-7, with TRBD2 as a possible D gene (5 bases). Germline CDR1 is SGHTA and CDR2 is FQGNSA. V shed 3 bases and J shed 7 bases, with 7 bases lying between them. The CDR3 has 11 residues. The CDR3 region is CASSFLAEQYF. The CDR3 DNA reads as TGTGCCAGCAGCTTTTTAGCGGAGCAGTACTTC.

This clone was counted once. CDR3 bases: TGTGCCACCCGGACCGGAGTAGCGGACCTCTCCTACAATGAGCAGTTCTTC. Amino acid sequence: CATRTGVADLSYNEQFF. The V call is TRBV15, the J call TRBJ2-1; perhaps TRBD2 as D (6 bases). This CDR3 region has 17 residues. Germline V gene data show CDR1 as LNHNV and CDR2 as YYDKDF (reference sequence). V shed 8 bases and J shed 0 bases, with 20 bases lying between them. The full variable domain, completed using reference TRBV15 and TRBJ2-1, is DAMVIQNPRYQVTQFGKPVTLSCSQTLNHNVMYWYQQKSSQAPKLLFHYYDKDFNNEADTPDNFQSRRPNTSFCFLDIRSPGLGDTAMYLCATRTGVADLSYNEQFFGPGTRLTVL.

The DNA of the CDR3 is TGTGCCAGCAGTGCCTCGAACACCGGGGAGCTGTTTTTT. Protein: CASSASNTGELFF. The V gene is TRBV6-4, the J gene TRBJ2-2; D remains ambiguous. This CDR3 contains 13 residues. Looked up from germline, CDR1 is MRHNA and CDR2 is SNTAGT. V lost 4 bases to trimming and J lost 0 bases, with 3 bases between them.

CDR3 DNA sequence: TGTGCCAGCAGTAGACCGGGACAGGGGGCGCGAGAGCAGTACTTC. This encodes CASSRPGQGAREQYF. This chain joins TRBV27 and TRBJ2-7; 12 bases match TRBD1. V lost 5 bases, J lost 7 bases, and 9 bases stayed unmatched. The length of the CDR3 is 15 residues. Germline V gene data show CDR1 as MNHEY and CDR2 as SMNVEV (reference sequence).

The chain links TRBV7-9 to TRBJ2-3; 13 bases fit TRBD2. Germline lookup yields CDR1 SEHNR and CDR2 FQNEAQ (reference sequence). CDR3 size: 16 residues. V shed 6 bases, J shed 4 bases, and the junction held 7 bases outside the gene matches. CDR3 sequence: CASSRLAGGAADTQYF. CDR3 nucleotides: TGTGCCAGCAGTCGACTAGCGGGAGGTGCGGCAGATACGCAGTATTTT.

This CDR3 reads CASVGQRYQETQYF. CDR3 sequence (DNA): TGTGCCAGCGTGGGACAGCGGTACCAAGAGACCCAGTACTTC. This chain uses TRBV7-9 with TRBJ2-5, with 7 bases matching TRBD1. The germline V gene encodes CDR1 SEHNR and CDR2 FQNEAQ (reference sequence). V dropped 8 bases and J dropped 0; count of bases not matched to a gene: 6. The CDR3 has 14 residues. Complete variable domain (other parts from reference TRBV7-9 and TRBJ2-5): DTGVSQNPRHKITKRGQNVTFRCDPISEHNRLYWYRQTLGQGPEFLTYFQNEAQLEKSRLLSDRFSAERPKGSFSTLEIQRTEQGDSAMYLCASVGQRYQETQYFGPGTRLLVL.

The chain links TRBV21-1 to TRBJ2-7; the table's D gene call, TRBD2, was not cross checked with the DNA. TRBV21-1 is marked as a pseudogene. The CDR3 length is 17 residues. In nucleotides, the CDR3 is TGTGCCAGCATCTTATCTCGGGATTCCCGAACATTCTACGAGCAGTACTTC. It specifies CASILSRDSRTFYEQYF.

The chain has TRBV28 and TRBJ2-7, with 10 positions matching TRBD2. Germline loops: CDR1 MDHEN, CDR2 SYDVKM. J gave up 1 base and V 3 bases, and 9 bases lay outside the gene matches. CDR3 length: 17 amino acids. The CDR3 nucleotides are TGTGCCAGCAGTTTTTGGGCGGGACTAGCGAGATCCTACGAGCAGTACTTC. Translation: CASSFWAGLARSYEQYF.